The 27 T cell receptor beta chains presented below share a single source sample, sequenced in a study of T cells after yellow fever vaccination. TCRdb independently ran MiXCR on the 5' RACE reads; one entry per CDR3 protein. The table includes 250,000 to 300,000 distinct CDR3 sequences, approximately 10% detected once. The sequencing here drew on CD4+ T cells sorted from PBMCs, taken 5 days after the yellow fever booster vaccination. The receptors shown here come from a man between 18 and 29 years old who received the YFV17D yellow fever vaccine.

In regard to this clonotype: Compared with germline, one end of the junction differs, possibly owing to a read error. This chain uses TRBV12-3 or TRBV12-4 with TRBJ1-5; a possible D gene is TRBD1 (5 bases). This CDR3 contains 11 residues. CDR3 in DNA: TGTGCCATCAGTTCTAGGGGGCCCCAGCATTTT. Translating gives CAISSRGPQHF.

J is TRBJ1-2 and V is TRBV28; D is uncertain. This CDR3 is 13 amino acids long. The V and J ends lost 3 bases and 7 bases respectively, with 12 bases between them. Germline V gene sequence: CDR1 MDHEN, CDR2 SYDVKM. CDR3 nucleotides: TGTGCCAGCAGTTTTAGGACCGTGGGTGGCTACACCTTC. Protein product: CASSFRTVGGYTF.

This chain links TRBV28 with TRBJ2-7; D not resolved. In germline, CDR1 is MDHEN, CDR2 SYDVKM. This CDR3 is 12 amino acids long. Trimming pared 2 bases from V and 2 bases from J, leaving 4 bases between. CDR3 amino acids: CASSLRPYEQYF. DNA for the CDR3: TGTGCCAGCAGTTTACGGCCCTACGAGCAGTACTTC. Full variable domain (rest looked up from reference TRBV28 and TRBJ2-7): DVKVTQSSRYLVKRTGEKVFLECVQDMDHENMFWYRQDPGLGLRLIYFSYDVKMKEKGDIPEGYSVSREKKERFSLILESASTNQTSMYLCASSLRPYEQYFGPGTRLTVT.

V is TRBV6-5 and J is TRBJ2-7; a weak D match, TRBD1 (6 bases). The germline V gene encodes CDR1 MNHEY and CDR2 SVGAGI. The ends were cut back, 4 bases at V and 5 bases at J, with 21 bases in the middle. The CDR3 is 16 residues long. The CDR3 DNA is TGTGCCAGCAGTTCTTATTCCGGGACACCATCCAACGAGCAGTACTTC. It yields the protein CASSSYSGTPSNEQYF.

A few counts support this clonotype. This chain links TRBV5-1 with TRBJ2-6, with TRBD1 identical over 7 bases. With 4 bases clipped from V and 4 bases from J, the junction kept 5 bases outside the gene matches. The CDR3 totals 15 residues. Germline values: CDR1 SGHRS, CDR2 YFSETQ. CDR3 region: CASSPDRRGANVLTF. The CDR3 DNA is TGCGCCAGCAGCCCGGACAGGCGGGGGGCCAACGTCCTGACTTTC.

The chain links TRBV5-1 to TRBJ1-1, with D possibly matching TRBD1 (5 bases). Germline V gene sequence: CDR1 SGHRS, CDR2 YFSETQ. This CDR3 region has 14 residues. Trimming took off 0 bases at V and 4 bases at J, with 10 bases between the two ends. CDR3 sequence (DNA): TGCGCCAGCAGCTTGGTCGGGGGTCCCACTGAAGCTTTCTTT. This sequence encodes CASSLVGGPTEAFF.

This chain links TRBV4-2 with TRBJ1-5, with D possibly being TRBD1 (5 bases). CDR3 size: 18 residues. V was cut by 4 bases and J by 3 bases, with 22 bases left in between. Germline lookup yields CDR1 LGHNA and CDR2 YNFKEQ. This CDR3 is CASSRYIAGRLDNQPQHF. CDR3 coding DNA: TGTGCCAGCAGCCGTTACATAGCGGGACGGTTGGACAATCAGCCCCAGCATTTT.

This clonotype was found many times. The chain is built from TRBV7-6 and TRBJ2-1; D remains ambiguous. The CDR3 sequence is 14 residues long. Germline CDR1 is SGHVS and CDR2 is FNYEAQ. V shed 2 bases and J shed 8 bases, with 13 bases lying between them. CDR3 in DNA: TGTGCCAGCAGCTTATCCCCCCGGACCCATGAGCAGTTCTTC. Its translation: CASSLSPRTHEQFF. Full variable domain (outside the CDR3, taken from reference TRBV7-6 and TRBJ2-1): GAGVSQSPRYKVTKRGQDVALRCDPISGHVSLYWYRQALGQGPEFLTYFNYEAQQDKSGLPNDRFSAERPEGSISTLTIQRTEQRDSAMYRCASSLSPRTHEQFFGPGTRLTVL.

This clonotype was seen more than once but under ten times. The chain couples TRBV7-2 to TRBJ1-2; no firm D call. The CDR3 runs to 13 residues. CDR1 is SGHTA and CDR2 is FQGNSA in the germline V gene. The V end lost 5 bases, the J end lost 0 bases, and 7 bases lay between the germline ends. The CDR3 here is CASSESTNYGYTF. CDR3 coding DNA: TGTGCCAGCAGCGAAAGCACTAACTATGGCTACACCTTC.

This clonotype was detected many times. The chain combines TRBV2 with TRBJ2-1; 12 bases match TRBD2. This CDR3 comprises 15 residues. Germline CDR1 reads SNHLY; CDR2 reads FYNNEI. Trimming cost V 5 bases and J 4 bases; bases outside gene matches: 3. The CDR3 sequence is CASSPGTSGYNEQFF. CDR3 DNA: TGTGCCAGCAGTCCCGGGACTAGCGGGTACAATGAGCAGTTCTTC.

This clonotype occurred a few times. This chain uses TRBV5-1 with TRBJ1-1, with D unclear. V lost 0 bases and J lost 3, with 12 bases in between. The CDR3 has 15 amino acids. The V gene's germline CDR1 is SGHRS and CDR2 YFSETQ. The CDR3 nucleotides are TGCGCCAGCAGCTTGGACCGGGGTGGAGACACTGAAGCTTTCTTT. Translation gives CASSLDRGGDTEAFF.

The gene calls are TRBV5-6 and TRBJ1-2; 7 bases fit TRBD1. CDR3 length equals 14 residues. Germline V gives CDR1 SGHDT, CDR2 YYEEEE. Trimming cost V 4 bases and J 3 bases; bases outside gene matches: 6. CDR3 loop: CASSRPGTDYGYTF. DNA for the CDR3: TGTGCCAGCAGCCGACCTGGGACAGACTATGGCTACACCTTC.

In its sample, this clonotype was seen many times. The DNA of the CDR3 is TGTGCCACCTCCGAAGCTAACTATGGCTACACCTTC. It yields the protein CATSEANYGYTF. The chain is built from TRBV2 and TRBJ1-2; no definite D call. Germline assignment: CDR1 SNHLY and CDR2 FYNNEI. This CDR3 is 12 amino acids long. Deletions cut 10 bases from V and 0 bases from J, with 9 bases between.

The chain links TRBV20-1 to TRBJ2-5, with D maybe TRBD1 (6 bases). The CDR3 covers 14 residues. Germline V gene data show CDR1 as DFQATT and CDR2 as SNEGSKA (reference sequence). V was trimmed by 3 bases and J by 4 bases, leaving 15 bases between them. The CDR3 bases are TGCAGTGCTAGTCCAGGGAGAGGGGGAGAGACCCAGTACTTC. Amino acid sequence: CSASPGRGGETQYF.

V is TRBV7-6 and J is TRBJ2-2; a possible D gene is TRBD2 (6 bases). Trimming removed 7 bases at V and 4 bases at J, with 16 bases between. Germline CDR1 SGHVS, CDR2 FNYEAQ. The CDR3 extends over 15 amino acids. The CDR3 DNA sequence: TGTGCCAGCACCCCCGGGGTAGCGGCCACCGGGGAGCTGTTTTTT. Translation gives CASTPGVAATGELFF.

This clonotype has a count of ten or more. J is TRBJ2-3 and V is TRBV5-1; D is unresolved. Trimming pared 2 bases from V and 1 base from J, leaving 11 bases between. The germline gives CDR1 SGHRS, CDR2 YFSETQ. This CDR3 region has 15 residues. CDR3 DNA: TGCGCCAGCAGCTTTCTCGCGATCGGCACAGATACGCAGTATTTT. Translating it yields CASSFLAIGTDTQYF. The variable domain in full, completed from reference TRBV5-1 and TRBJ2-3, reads KAGVTQTPRYLIKTRGQQVTLSCSPISGHRSVSWYQQTPGQGLQFLFEYFSETQRNKGNFPGRFSGRQFSNSRSEMNVSTLELGDSALYLCASSFLAIGTDTQYFGPGTRLTVL.

CDR3 in amino acids: CSAGGKLAGGPSKNIQYF. As DNA, the CDR3 is TGCAGTGCAGGGGGAAAGCTAGCGGGGGGGCCGAGCAAAAACATTCAGTACTTC. This rearrangement joins TRBV20-1 to TRBJ2-4; 12 bases fit TRBD2. J was trimmed by 3 bases and V by 6 bases; bases with no gene match: 15. Per the germline V gene, CDR1 is DFQATT and CDR2 is SNEGSKA (reference sequence). The CDR3 covers 18 residues.

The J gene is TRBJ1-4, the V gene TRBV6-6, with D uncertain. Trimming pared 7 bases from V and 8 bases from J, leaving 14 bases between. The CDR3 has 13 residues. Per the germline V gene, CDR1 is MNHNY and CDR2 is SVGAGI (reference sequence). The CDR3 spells CASTSPSVEKLFF. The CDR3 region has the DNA TGTGCCAGCACCTCCCCCAGCGTCGAAAAACTGTTTTTT.

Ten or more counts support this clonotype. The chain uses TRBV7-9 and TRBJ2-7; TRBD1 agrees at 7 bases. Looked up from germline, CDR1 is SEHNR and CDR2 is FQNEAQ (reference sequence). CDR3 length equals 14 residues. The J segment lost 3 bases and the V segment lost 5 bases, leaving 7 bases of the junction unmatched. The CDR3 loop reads CASSPLTGYYEQYF. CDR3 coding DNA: TGTGCCAGCAGCCCCCTGACAGGGTACTACGAGCAGTACTTC.

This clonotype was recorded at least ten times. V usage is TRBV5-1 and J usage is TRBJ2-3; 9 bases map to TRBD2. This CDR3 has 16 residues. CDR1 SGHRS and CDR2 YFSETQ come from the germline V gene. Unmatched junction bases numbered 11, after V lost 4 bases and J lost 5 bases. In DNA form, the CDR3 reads TGCGCCAGCAGCCCGGGACTAGCAGTGGATGGAGATACGCAGTATTTT. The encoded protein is CASSPGLAVDGDTQYF. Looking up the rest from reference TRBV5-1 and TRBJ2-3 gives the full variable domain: KAGVTQTPRYLIKTRGQQVTLSCSPISGHRSVSWYQQTPGQGLQFLFEYFSETQRNKGNFPGRFSGRQFSNSRSEMNVSTLELGDSALYLCASSPGLAVDGDTQYFGPGTRLTVL.

The CDR3 nucleotides read TGTGCCAGCAGTTCTCTCCCGGACAGGGGGAGCTCCTACGAGCAGTACGTC. This codes for CASSSLPDRGSSYEQYV. This chain joins TRBV28 and TRBJ2-7, with 10 bases that match TRBD1. Looked up from germline, CDR1 is MDHEN and CDR2 is SYDVKM. V dropped 4 bases and J dropped 0; count of bases not matched to a gene: 9. CDR3 length equals 17 residues.

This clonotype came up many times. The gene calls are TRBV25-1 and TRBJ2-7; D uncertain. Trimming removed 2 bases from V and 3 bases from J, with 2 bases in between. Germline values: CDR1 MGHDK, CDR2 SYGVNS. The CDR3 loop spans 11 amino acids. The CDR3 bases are TGTGCCAGCAGTGAAGGCTACGAGCAGTACGTC. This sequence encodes CASSEGYEQYV.

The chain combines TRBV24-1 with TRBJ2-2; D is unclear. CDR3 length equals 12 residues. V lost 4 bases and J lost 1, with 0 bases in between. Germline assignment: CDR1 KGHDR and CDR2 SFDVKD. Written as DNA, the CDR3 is TGTGCCACCAGTGAGAACACCGGGGAGCTGTTTTTT. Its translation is CATSENTGELFF.

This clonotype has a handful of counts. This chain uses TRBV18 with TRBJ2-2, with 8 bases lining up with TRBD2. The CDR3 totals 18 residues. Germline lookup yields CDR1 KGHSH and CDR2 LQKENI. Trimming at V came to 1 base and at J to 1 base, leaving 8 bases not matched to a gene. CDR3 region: CASSPRALLAGNTGELFF. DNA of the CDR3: TGTGCCAGCTCACCACGGGCACTTCTAGCGGGGAACACCGGGGAGCTGTTTTTT.

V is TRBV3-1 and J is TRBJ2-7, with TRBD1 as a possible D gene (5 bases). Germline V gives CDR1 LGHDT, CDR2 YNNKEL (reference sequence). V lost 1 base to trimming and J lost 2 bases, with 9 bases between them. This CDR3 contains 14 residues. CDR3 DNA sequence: TGTGCCAGCAGCCAAGTAACAGGAACCTACGAGCAGTACTTC. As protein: CASSQVTGTYEQYF.

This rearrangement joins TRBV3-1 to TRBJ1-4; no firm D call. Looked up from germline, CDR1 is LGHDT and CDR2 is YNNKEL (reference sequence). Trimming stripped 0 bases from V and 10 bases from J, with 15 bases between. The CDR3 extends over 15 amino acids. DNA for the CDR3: TGTGCCAGCAGCCAAGAGGGGTTCGGACGGGGAAAACTGTTTTTT. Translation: CASSQEGFGRGKLFF.

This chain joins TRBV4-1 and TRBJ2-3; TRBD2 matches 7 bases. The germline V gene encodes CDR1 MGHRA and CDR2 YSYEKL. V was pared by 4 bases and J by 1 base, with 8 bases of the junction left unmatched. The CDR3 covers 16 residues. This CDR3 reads CASSLRGRGGTDTQYF. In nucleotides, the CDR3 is TGCGCCAGCAGCCTCCGAGGCCGGGGGGGCACAGATACGCAGTATTTT.